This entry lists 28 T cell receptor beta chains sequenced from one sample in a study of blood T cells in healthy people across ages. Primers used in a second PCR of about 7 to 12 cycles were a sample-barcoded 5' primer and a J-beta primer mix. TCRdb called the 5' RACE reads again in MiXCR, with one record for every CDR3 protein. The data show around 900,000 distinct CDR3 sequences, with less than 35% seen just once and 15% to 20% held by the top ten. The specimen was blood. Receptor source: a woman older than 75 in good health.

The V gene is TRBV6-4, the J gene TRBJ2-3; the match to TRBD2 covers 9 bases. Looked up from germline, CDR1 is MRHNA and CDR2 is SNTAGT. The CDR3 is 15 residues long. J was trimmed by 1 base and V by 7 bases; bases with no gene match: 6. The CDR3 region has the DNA TGTGCCAGCAAGCGGTCTAGCGGGGGCACAGATACGCAGTATTTT. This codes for CASKRSSGGTDTQYF.

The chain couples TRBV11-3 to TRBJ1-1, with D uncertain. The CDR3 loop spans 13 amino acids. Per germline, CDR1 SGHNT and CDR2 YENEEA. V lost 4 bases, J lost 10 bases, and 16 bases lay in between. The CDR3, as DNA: TGTGCCAGCAGCTCCCGACTGGACCCGAGAGCTTTCTTT. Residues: CASSSRLDPRAFF.

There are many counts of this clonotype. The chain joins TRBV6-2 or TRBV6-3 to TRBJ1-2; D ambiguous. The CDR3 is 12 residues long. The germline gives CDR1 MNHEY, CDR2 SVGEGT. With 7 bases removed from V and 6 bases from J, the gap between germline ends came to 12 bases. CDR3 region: CASNGVRDGYTF. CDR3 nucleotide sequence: TGTGCCAGCAATGGCGTTAGGGATGGCTACACCTTC.

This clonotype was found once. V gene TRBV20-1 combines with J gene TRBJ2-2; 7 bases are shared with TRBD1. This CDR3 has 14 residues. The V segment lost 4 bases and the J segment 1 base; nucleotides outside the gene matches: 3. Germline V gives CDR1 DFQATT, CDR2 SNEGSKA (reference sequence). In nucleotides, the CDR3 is TGCAGTGCTAAGGACAGGAGGAACACCGGGGAGCTGTTTTTT. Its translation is CSAKDRRNTGELFF.

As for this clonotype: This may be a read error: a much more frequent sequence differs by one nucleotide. The CDR3 loop is CAGSLDGRSTQYF. Written as DNA, the CDR3 is TGTGCCGGCAGCTTAGACGGGCGGTCTACGCAGTATTTT. V is TRBV7-9 and J is TRBJ2-3; D is unclear. Germline V lookup: CDR1 SEHNR, CDR2 FQNEAQ (reference sequence). There are 13 residues in the CDR3.

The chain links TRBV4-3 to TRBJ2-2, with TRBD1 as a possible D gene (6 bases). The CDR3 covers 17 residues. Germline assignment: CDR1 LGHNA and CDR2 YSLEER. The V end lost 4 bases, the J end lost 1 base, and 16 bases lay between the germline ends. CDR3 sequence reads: CASSPLPGVGNTGELFF. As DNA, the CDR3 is TGCGCCAGCAGCCCACTACCAGGGGTGGGGAACACCGGGGAGCTGTTTTTT.

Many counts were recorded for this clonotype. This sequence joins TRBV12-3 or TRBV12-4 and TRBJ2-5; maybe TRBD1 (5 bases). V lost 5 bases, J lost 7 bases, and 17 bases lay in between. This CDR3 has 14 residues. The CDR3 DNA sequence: TGTGCCAGCAGTGCCCGACAGCGCCCCGGGACCCAGTACTTC. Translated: CASSARQRPGTQYF.

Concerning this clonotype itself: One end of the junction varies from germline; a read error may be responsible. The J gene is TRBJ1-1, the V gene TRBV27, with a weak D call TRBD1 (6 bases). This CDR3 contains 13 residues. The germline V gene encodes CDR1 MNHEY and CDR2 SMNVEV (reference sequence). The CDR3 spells CASSSARDTEVFF. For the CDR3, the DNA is TGTGCCAGCAGCTCCGCCCGGGACACTGAAGTTTTCTTT.

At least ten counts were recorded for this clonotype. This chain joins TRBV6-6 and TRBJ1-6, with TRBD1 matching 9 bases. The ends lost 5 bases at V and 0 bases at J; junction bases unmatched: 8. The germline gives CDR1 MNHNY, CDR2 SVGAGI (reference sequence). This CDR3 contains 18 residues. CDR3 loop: CASSHGTGISSYNSPLHF. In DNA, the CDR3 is TGTGCCAGCAGTCACGGGACAGGGATTAGCTCCTATAATTCACCCCTCCACTTT.

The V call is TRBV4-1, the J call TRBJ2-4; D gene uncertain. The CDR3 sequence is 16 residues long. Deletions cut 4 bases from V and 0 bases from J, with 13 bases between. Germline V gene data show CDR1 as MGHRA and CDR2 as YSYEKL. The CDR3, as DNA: TGCGCCAGCAGCCGACCCAGCCCGGGAGCCAAAAACATTCAGTACTTC. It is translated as CASSRPSPGAKNIQYF.

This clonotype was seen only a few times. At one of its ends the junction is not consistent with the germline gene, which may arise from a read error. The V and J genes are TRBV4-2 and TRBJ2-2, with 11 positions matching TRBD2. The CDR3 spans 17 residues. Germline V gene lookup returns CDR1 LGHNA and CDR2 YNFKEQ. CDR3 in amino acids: CVSSRTLTSGDTGELFF. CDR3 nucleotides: TGTGTCAGCAGCCGCACCCTGACTAGCGGGGACACCGGGGAGCTGTTTTTT.

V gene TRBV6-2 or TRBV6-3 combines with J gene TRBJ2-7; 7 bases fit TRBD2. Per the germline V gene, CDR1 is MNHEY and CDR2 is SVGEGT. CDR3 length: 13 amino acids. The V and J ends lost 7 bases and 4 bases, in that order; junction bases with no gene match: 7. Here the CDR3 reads CASIRAGRYEQYF. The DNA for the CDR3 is TGTGCCAGCATCCGAGCGGGGAGGTACGAGCAGTACTTC.

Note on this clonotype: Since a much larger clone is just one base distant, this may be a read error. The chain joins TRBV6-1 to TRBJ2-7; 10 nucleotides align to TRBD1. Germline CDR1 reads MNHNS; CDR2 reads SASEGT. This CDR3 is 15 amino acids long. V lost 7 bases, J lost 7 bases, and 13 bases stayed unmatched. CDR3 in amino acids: CASMTTGGAYNEQYF. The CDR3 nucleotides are TGTGCCAGCATGACGACAGGGGGCGCGTACAATGAGCAGTACTTC.

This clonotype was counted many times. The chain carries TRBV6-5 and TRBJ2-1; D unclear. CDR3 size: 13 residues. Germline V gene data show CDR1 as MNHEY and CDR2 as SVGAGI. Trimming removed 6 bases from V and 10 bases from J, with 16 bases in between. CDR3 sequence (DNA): TGTGCCAGCAGCAAACTAATAGCTGGGGAGCAGTTCTTC. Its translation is CASSKLIAGEQFF.

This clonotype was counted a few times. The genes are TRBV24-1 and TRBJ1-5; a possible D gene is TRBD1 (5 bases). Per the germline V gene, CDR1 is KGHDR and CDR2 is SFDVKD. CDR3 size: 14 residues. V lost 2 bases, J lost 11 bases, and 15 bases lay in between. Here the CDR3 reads CATSDSGLRGTQHF. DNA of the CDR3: TGTGCCACCAGTGATTCGGGGCTCAGAGGGACCCAGCATTTT.

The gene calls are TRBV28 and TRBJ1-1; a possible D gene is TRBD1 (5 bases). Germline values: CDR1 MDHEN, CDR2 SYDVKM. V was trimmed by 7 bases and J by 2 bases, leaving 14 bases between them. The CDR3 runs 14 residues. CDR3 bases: TGTGCCAGCACCGACCCCGGGGCTAACACTGAAGCTTTCTTT. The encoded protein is CASTDPGANTEAFF.

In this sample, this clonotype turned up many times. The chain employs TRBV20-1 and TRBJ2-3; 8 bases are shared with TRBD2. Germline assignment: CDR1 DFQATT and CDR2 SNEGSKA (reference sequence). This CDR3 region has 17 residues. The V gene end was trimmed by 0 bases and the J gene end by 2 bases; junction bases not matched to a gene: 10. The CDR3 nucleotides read TGCAGTGCTAGAGATCTTTATACTAGCGGTTACACAGATACGCAGTATTTT. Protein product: CSARDLYTSGYTDTQYF.

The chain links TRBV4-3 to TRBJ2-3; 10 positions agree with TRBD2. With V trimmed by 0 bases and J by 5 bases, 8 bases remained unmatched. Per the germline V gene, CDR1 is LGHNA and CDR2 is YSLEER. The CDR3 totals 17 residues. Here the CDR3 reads CASSQDKAGGPQDTQYF. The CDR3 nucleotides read TGCGCCAGCAGCCAAGATAAAGCGGGGGGGCCCCAAGATACGCAGTATTTT.

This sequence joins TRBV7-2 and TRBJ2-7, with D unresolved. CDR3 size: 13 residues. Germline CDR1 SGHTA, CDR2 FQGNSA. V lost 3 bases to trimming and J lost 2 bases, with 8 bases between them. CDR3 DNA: TGTGCCAGCAGCTTGACTCAAGCCTACGAGCAGTACTTC. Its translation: CASSLTQAYEQYF.

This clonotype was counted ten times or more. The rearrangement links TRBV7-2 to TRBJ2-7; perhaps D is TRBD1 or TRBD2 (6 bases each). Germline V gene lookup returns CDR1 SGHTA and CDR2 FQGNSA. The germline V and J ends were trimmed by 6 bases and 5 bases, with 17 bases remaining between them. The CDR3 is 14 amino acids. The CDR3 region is CASRLGGIWNEQYF. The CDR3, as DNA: TGTGCCAGCAGACTAGGGGGGATTTGGAACGAGCAGTACTTC.

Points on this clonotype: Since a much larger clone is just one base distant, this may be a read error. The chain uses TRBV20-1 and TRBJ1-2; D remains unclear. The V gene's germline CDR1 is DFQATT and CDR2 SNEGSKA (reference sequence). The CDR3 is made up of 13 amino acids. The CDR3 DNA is TGCGGTGCTAGAGATCCCAAGAGGCGGGGCTACACCTTC. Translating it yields CGARDPKRRGYTF.

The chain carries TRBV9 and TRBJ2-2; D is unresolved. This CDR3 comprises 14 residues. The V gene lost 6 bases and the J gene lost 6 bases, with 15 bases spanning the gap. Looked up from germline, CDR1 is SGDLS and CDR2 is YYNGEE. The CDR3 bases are TGTGCCAGCAAAAGTAAGGTTTCGGCCGGGGAGCTGTTTTTT. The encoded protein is CASKSKVSAGELFF.

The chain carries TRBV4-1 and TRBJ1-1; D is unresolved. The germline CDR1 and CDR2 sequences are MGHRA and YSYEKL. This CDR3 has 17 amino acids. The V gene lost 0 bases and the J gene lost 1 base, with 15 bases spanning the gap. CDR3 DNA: TGCGCCAGCAGCCAAGATAGGGTAATCCGGCCGAACACTGAAGCTTTCTTT. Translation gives CASSQDRVIRPNTEAFF.

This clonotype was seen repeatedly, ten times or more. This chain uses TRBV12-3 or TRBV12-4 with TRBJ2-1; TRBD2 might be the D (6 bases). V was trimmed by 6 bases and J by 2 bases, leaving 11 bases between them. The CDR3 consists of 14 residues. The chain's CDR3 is CASSSSSAYNEQFF. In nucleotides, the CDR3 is TGTGCCAGCAGCTCCTCTAGCGCCTACAATGAGCAGTTCTTC.

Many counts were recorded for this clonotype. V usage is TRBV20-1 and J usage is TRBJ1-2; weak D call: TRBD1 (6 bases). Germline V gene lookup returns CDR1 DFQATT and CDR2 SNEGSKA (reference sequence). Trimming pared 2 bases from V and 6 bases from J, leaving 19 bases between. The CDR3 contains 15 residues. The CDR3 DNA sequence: TGCAGTGCTAGAAAGTCGGCCAGGGGAAAGGATGGCTACACCTTC. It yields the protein CSARKSARGKDGYTF.

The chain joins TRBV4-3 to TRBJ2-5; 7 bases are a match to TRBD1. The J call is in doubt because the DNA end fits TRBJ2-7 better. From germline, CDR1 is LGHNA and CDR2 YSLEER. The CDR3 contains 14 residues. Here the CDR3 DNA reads TGCGCCAGCAGCCAAGAGTACAGGGGTCACGAGCAGTACTTC. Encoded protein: CASSQEYRGHEQYF.

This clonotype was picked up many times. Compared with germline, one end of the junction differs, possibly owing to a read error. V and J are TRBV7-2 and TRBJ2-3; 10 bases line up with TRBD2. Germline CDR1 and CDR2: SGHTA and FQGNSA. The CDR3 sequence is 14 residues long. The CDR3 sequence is CASSLAGVTDTQYF. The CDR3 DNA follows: TGTGCCAGCAGCCTAGCGGGGGTCACAGATACGCAGTATTTT.

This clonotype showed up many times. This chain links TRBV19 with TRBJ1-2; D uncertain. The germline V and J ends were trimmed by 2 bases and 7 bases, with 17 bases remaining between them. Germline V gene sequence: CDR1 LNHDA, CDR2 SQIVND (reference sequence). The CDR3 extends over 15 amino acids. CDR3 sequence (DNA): TGTGCCAGTAGTATAAATGGGCCCCTGAGGAGTGGCTACACCTTC. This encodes CASSINGPLRSGYTF.